Listed here are 30 T cell receptor beta chains from one sample, sequenced in a study of T cell repertoires in cytomegalovirus infection. TCRdb reprocessed the reads with MiXCR, giving one entry per CDR3 protein. Of 200,000 to 300,000 distinct CDR3 sequences in the sample, around 9% were seen once. Sequencing input: PBMCs. These receptors all stem from a human donor in good health (CMV status not recorded). Some clones in this sample may be carry-over from other donors' samples.

This clonotype was counted ten times or more. The V gene is TRBV12-3 or TRBV12-4, the J gene TRBJ1-2, with 8 positions matching TRBD1. The V gene end was trimmed by 5 bases and the J gene end by 5 bases; junction bases not matched to a gene: 4. The CDR3 loop spans 13 amino acids. The CDR3 region has the DNA TGTGCCAGCAGTCGACAGGGGATGTATGGCTACACCTTC. Its translation is CASSRQGMYGYTF.

This clonotype showed up many times. This chain links TRBV11-2 with TRBJ2-7, with D possibly matching TRBD1 (6 bases). V was shortened by 4 bases and J by 2 bases, with 15 bases between the two germline ends. The CDR3 consists of 15 residues. Germline lookup yields CDR1 SGHAT and CDR2 FQNNGV. The CDR3 is CASSSTVGGTYEQYF. CDR3 nucleotide sequence: TGTGCCAGCAGCTCTACCGTAGGGGGAACCTACGAGCAGTACTTC.

Many counts were recorded for this clonotype. The V call is TRBV7-2, the J call TRBJ2-5, with 10 bases identical to TRBD2. The CDR3 consists of 15 residues. Germline trimming cut 8 bases from V and 5 bases from J; bases unmatched to any gene: 11. Germline-derived CDR1 and CDR2 are SGHTA and FQGNSA. The CDR3 DNA reads TGTGCCAGCGGAAAAAGCGGGGGGGCCTTGGAGACCCAGTACTTC. It codes for CASGKSGGALETQYF.

This chain uses TRBV7-8 with TRBJ1-1; unclear D gene. V was shortened by 9 bases and J by 5 bases, with 13 bases between the two germline ends. The CDR3 extends over 12 amino acids. Germline V gives CDR1 SGHVS, CDR2 FQNEAQ. The CDR3, as DNA: TGTGCCAGTAGTGGGGTGGGTACTGAAGCTTTCTTT. Protein: CASSGVGTEAFF.

The table lists this clonotype with many counts. The genes are TRBV6-6 and TRBJ2-1; D possibly corresponds to TRBD2 (6 bases). Between the trimmed V and J ends, which lost 8 bases and 0 bases, there was a span of 11 bases. CDR3 size: 14 residues. Germline V gene sequence: CDR1 MNHNY, CDR2 SVGAGI (reference sequence). CDR3 sequence reads: CASGGGDSYNEQFF. CDR3 nucleotide sequence: TGTGCCAGCGGAGGCGGGGACTCCTACAATGAGCAGTTCTTC.

This clonotype was recorded a few times. The chain joins TRBV7-2 to TRBJ2-2, with 8 bases identical to TRBD1. Germline CDR1 SGHTA, CDR2 FQGNSA. The CDR3 runs to 15 residues. V lost 2 bases and J lost 7; bases outside the gene matches: 6. The CDR3, as DNA: TGTGCCAGCAGCTTACAGGGGGCCGGTATCGGGGAGCTGTTTTTT. This codes for CASSLQGAGIGELFF.

This clonotype was counted at least ten times. The chain is built from TRBV28 and TRBJ1-1, with D hard to call. Deletions cut 2 bases from V and 0 bases from J, with 10 bases between. The germline V gene encodes CDR1 MDHEN and CDR2 SYDVKM. This CDR3 spans 15 amino acids. The CDR3 sequence is CASSLMGKMNTEAFF. The CDR3 nucleotides are TGTGCCAGCAGTTTAATGGGGAAGATGAACACTGAAGCTTTCTTT.

Only one count was recorded for this clonotype. With a much larger clone just one base away, this may be a read error. The chain links TRBV20-1 to TRBJ2-3; perhaps TRBD1 as D (6 bases). The CDR3 spans 16 residues. CDR1 DFQATT and CDR2 SNEGSKA come from the germline V gene (reference sequence). CDR3 region: CSAGEGRGFGTDTQYF. The CDR3 bases are TGCAGTGCTGGAGAGGGCAGGGGTTTCGGTACAGATACGCAGTATTTT.

Ten or more counts support this clonotype. The V and J genes are TRBV7-6 and TRBJ1-6; D gene unclear. The CDR3 is 16 residues long. CDR1 is SGHVS, CDR2 FNYEAQ, per germline. V gave up 4 bases and J gave up 7 bases, with 17 bases separating them. The CDR3, as DNA: TGTGCCAGCAGCTCAGGACGTCTATCTTTAAATTCACCCCTCCACTTT. Amino acids: CASSSGRLSLNSPLHF.

The chain uses TRBV28 and TRBJ1-2, with 9 bases lining up with TRBD1. The CDR3 runs 14 residues. The trim removed 6 bases at V and 4 bases at J, leaving 6 bases unmatched. The germline CDR1 and CDR2 sequences are MDHEN and SYDVKM. The CDR3 loop reads CASRLGTGPYGYTF. Here the CDR3 DNA reads TGTGCCAGCAGACTGGGGACAGGGCCCTATGGCTACACCTTC.

This clonotype showed up many times. This chain links TRBV12-3 or TRBV12-4 with TRBJ1-6; TRBD1 agrees at 7 bases. This CDR3 has 14 residues. The V and J ends lost 5 bases and 7 bases, in that order; junction bases with no gene match: 5. CDR3 residues: CASSPGGGNSPLHF. CDR3 sequence (DNA): TGTGCCAGCAGTCCAGGGGGAGGGAATTCACCCCTCCACTTT.

This clonotype occurred many times. The chain carries TRBV7-2 and TRBJ1-1; 9 bases line up with TRBD1. V lost 5 bases to trimming and J lost 1 base; unmatched junction nucleotides: 8. There are 16 residues in the CDR3. In germline, CDR1 is SGHTA, CDR2 FQGNSA. In DNA, the CDR3 is TGTGCCAGCAGCCCGGACAGGGGCGGTAGGAACACTGAAGCTTTCTTT. This sequence encodes CASSPDRGGRNTEAFF.

In its sample, this clonotype was seen many times. V is TRBV6-1 and J is TRBJ1-5; a weak D match, TRBD1 (6 bases). The CDR3 runs 13 residues. The V gene's germline CDR1 is MNHNS and CDR2 SASEGT. The germline V and J ends were trimmed by 7 bases and 1 base, with 8 bases remaining between them. CDR3 residues: CASNDRSNQPQHF. The CDR3 nucleotides read TGTGCCAGCAATGACAGGAGCAATCAGCCCCAGCATTTT.

The chain recombines TRBV2 with TRBJ1-4; D is ambiguous. CDR1 SNHLY and CDR2 FYNNEI come from the germline V gene. Deletions cut 9 bases from V and 5 bases from J, with 10 bases between. This CDR3 has 12 residues. CDR3 loop: CASGLRNEKLFF. The CDR3 nucleotides are TGTGCCAGTGGACTGAGAAATGAAAAACTGTTTTTT.

This clonotype came up many times. This rearrangement joins TRBV20-1 to TRBJ2-6, with D tentatively TRBD1 (5 bases). V shed 3 bases and J shed 0 bases, with 12 bases lying between them. This CDR3 has 16 amino acids. Germline V gives CDR1 DFQATT, CDR2 SNEGSKA (reference sequence). The CDR3 here is CSARGRRFSGANVLTF. The CDR3 DNA is TGCAGTGCTAGGGGGCGTCGGTTCTCTGGGGCCAACGTCCTGACTTTC.

The CDR3 DNA sequence: TGCAGTGCCCTGGGAGACAGCTCCTACGAGCAGTACTTC. It yields the protein CSALGDSSYEQYF. The V and J genes are TRBV20-1 and TRBJ2-7; D might be TRBD1 or TRBD2, each matching 5 bases. V lost 6 bases, J lost 0 bases, and 12 bases lay in between. The CDR3 sequence is 13 residues long. Germline assignment: CDR1 DFQATT and CDR2 SNEGSKA (reference sequence).

The chain couples TRBV5-1 to TRBJ2-7; D uncertain. Germline V gives CDR1 SGHRS, CDR2 YFSETQ. The CDR3 sequence is 12 residues long. V was shortened by 4 bases and J by 9 bases, with 14 bases between the two germline ends. CDR3: CASSPDVSGQYF. In DNA form, the CDR3 reads TGCGCCAGCAGCCCGGACGTCTCCGGGCAGTACTTC.

V and J are TRBV19 and TRBJ1-6, with 8 bases aligning to TRBD1. The CDR3 is 16 amino acids. V was clipped by 5 bases and J by 10 bases; unmatched bases: 13. Germline loops: CDR1 LNHDA, CDR2 SQIVND (reference sequence). This CDR3 reads CASSLVRQGTRSPLHF. Written as DNA, the CDR3 is TGTGCCAGTAGTCTAGTCCGACAGGGGACACGGTCACCCCTCCACTTT.

This clonotype was counted between two and nine times. This rearrangement joins TRBV20-1 to TRBJ2-1; TRBD2 might be the D (5 bases). V gave up 1 base and J gave up 0 bases, with 13 bases separating them. Germline V lookup: CDR1 DFQATT, CDR2 SNEGSKA (reference sequence). The CDR3 is made up of 16 amino acids. CDR3 sequence: CSARAGGLSSYNEQFF. DNA for the CDR3: TGCAGTGCTAGAGCTGGAGGCCTGAGCTCCTACAATGAGCAGTTCTTC.

This clonotype has at least ten counts. V is TRBV7-2 and J is TRBJ1-2; 10 bases are a match to TRBD1. The V gene's germline CDR1 is SGHTA and CDR2 FQGNSA. After removal of 3 bases from V and 8 bases from J, the junction contained 6 bases not matched to a gene. The CDR3 runs to 14 residues. The CDR3 sequence: CASSFGDRGKGYTF. DNA for the CDR3: TGTGCCAGCAGCTTCGGGGACAGGGGAAAGGGCTACACCTTC.

This clonotype was seen more than once but under ten times. The chain employs TRBV14 and TRBJ2-1; D is perhaps TRBD1 (6 bases). Germline loops: CDR1 SGHDN, CDR2 FVKESK. Trimming shortened V by 1 base and J by 9 bases, and 10 bases separated the two germline ends. There are 13 residues in the CDR3. CDR3 sequence reads: CASSQAGQLEQFF. In nucleotides, the CDR3 is TGTGCCAGCAGCCAAGCGGGACAACTTGAGCAGTTCTTC.

This clonotype has a count of ten or more. The chain uses TRBV6-1 and TRBJ1-6; a possible D gene is TRBD1 (6 bases). From germline, CDR1 is MNHNS and CDR2 SASEGT. The CDR3 length is 15 residues. V was cut by 5 bases and J by 10 bases, with 18 bases left in between. CDR3 DNA sequence: TGTGCCAGCAGTTCAACAGGGACCTTAGGGTCACCCCTCCACTTT. Translating gives CASSSTGTLGSPLHF.

This clonotype has ten or more counts. The chain combines TRBV7-2 with TRBJ1-2; D is ambiguous. Germline V lookup: CDR1 SGHTA, CDR2 FQGNSA. Trimming stripped 1 base from V and 5 bases from J, with 14 bases between. The CDR3 covers 15 residues. DNA for the CDR3: TGTGCCAGCAGCTTAGGCGGGAAACACCTGTATGGCTACACCTTC. It yields the protein CASSLGGKHLYGYTF.

This clonotype was found a few times. CDR3 residues: CAWSSPAETQYF. CDR3 DNA sequence: TGTGCCTGGAGTTCCCCCGCAGAGACCCAGTACTTC. J is TRBJ2-5 and V is TRBV30; D gene unclear. V lost 2 bases and J lost 4, with 8 bases in between. Germline-derived CDR1 and CDR2 are GTSNPN and SVGIG (reference sequence). This CDR3 has 12 residues.

The chain joins TRBV2 to TRBJ2-7; weak D call: TRBD2 (5 bases). V was pared by 2 bases and J by 6 bases, with 14 bases between. Germline-derived CDR1 and CDR2 are SNHLY and FYNNEI. The length of the CDR3 is 14 residues. The CDR3 region has the DNA TGTGCCAGCAGTGAATATGGACTCGGACGCGAGCAGTACTTC. Translating it yields CASSEYGLGREQYF.

The V and J genes are TRBV12-5 and TRBJ2-1; 14 bases are shared with TRBD2. The CDR3 consists of 15 residues. Germline-derived CDR1 and CDR2 are LGHNT and FRNRAP. The J segment lost 6 bases and the V segment lost 7 bases, leaving 5 bases of the junction unmatched. The CDR3 is CASAKGLAGANEQFF. In DNA, the CDR3 is TGTGCTAGTGCTAAGGGACTAGCGGGAGCCAATGAGCAGTTCTTC.

This clonotype was picked up many times. The CDR3 DNA reads as TGTGCCAGCAGCCGGTTGGCCCGGGGCAGGGGGGGAGAGACCCAGTACTTC. Its protein is CASSRLARGRGGETQYF. This chain links TRBV11-2 with TRBJ2-5; either TRBD1 or TRBD2 may supply D (7 bases each). The CDR3 loop spans 17 amino acids. Germline CDR1 is SGHAT and CDR2 is FQNNGV. Trimming stripped 5 bases from V and 4 bases from J, with 23 bases between.

This clonotype was counted a few times. V usage is TRBV12-3 or TRBV12-4 and J usage is TRBJ2-1; 12 bases align to TRBD2. The V gene end was trimmed by 4 bases and the J gene end by 6 bases; junction bases not matched to a gene: 7. CDR3 length: 16 amino acids. The DNA for the CDR3 is TGTGCCAGCAGTTCCCGAGGACTAGCGGGAAGCAATGAGCAGTTCTTC. Its protein product is CASSSRGLAGSNEQFF.

The chain recombines TRBV4-3 with TRBJ2-7; 10 nucleotides match TRBD1. This CDR3 region has 18 residues. Germline CDR1 is LGHNA and CDR2 is YSLEER. J lost 1 base, V lost 3 bases, and 12 bases had no gene match. CDR3 DNA: TGCGCCAGCAGCCAGGAACTACCGGGACAGGGGTTTTCCTACGAGCAGTACTTC. Translation: CASSQELPGQGFSYEQYF.

This clonotype was found many times. J is TRBJ2-1 and V is TRBV4-3; no definite D call. There are 13 residues in the CDR3. CDR1 and CDR2 (germline): LGHNA, YSLEER. Trimming left V 4 bases short and J 10 bases short, with 14 bases between. The CDR3 sequence is CASSPDPRSEQFF. CDR3 nucleotides: TGCGCCAGCAGCCCAGACCCTAGGAGCGAGCAGTTCTTC.